This entry is about one TCR beta chain. No antigen is known for it. This sample was taken from a study of tumor-infiltrating lymphocytes in localized non-small cell lung cancer. The repertoire was sequenced with immunoSEQ multiplex PCR; TCRdb's copy has only in-frame clones and lacks some. The sample carries under 35,000 clones, 75% to 90% recorded once. The study's findings and limits: Tumors had more T cell infiltration than uninvolved lung, per TCRbeta sequencing and CD3 counts.

Material for sequencing was lung tumor tissue. The receptor was derived from a human donor with non-small cell lung cancer.

CDR3 protein: CASSSLSGGQETQYF. The CDR3 region has the DNA TGTGCCAGCAGCTCTCTTAGCGGGGGACAAGAGACCCAGTACTTC. The rearrangement links TRBV7-2 to TRBJ2-5; TRBD2 aligns across 9 bases. V was clipped by 4 bases and J by 2 bases; unmatched bases: 5. The germline V gene encodes CDR1 SGHTA and CDR2 FQGNSA. The CDR3 covers 15 residues.